This TCR beta chain was profiled in a study of T cell repertoires in cytomegalovirus infection (dated by TCRdb to about 2019). Concerning the study at large: The peptide stimulations were aimed at well-studied HLA-B-restricted epitopes as well as recently identified HLA-C-restricted CMV epitopes, whose presentation resists viral immunomodulation. The HLA type of each donor mattered for the analysis, because public TCR beta signatures pointed to carriage of CMV infection along with the matching HLA type. What the work shows at the level of the full study, not this receptor alone: The ex vivo response was dominated by HLA-C-restricted CMV-specific TCR beta clonotypes, which also provided the single most frequent clonotype in two of eight donors. In both this cohort and an independent 352-donor cohort, the cumulative frequency of public TCR beta family members distinguished carriers of CMV infection plus the relevant HLA type.

Of note for this clonotype: Its recognized antigen is unknown. The record has no base qualities; no much larger clone is one base away.

V ends up 2 bases short and J 1 base short, with an unmatched junction base count of 11. From cysteine to phenylalanine, the CDR3 is 18 amino acids long. The entry retains the CDR3 DNA only, 54 bases that are in frame from base 1. The germline V gene sets CDR1 to LGHNA and CDR2 to YNFKEQ. The meaning of the sample's treatment or condition label: in vitro stimulation with specific CMV peptide epitopes to enrich CMV-specific T cells. The sequencer listed for this sample is Illumina HiSeq 1500. The public reads were reprocessed in TCRdb via fastp at Q25 and MiXCR, keeping in-frame beta chains. Rows with one shared CDR3 protein collapse into an entry with the most common genes and DNA. This sample lists about 51,000 distinct CDR3 sequences; around 18% were detected once. Clones ranked in the top ten supply around a quarter of the sample.

Sequences were derived from CD8+ T cells from cultured PBMCs, sampled from culture after CMV antigen stimulation. This sequence uses TRBV4-2 and TRBJ2-7, and 10 junction bases match TRBD1. This receptor was taken from a human donor in good health (CMV status not recorded). Some clones in this sample may be carry-over from other donors' samples. At the DNA level, the sequence is TGTGCCAGCAGCCAAAACACTCCGGACAGGGGGGGTTCCTACGAGCAGTACTTC. This gives the protein CASSQNTPDRGGSYEQYF.